This T cell receptor (beta chain) stems from a study of shared clonotypes between healthy human individuals. The naive CD8 fraction comprised CD45RO-negative cells positively selected for CCR7 and excluded terminally differentiated effector memory CD45RA+ cells. The table came from immunoSEQ multiplex PCR; TCRdb's copy has only in-frame clones and leaves some out. Of about 800,000 clones in the sample, around 96% were seen once. V shed 3 bases and J 2 bases; nucleotides not matched to a gene: 2. CDR3 length equals 15 residues. The germline CDR1 and CDR2 sequences are KGHSH and LQKENI. The sample comprised naive CD8+ T cells sorted from blood. J is TRBJ2-3 and V is TRBV18; 10 bases line up with TRBD1. This clonotype was obtained from a man under 40 in good health. The CDR3, as DNA: TGTGCCAGCTCACCCGGGACAGGGGTCACAGATACGCAGTATTTT. Its protein product is CASSPGTGVTDTQYF.